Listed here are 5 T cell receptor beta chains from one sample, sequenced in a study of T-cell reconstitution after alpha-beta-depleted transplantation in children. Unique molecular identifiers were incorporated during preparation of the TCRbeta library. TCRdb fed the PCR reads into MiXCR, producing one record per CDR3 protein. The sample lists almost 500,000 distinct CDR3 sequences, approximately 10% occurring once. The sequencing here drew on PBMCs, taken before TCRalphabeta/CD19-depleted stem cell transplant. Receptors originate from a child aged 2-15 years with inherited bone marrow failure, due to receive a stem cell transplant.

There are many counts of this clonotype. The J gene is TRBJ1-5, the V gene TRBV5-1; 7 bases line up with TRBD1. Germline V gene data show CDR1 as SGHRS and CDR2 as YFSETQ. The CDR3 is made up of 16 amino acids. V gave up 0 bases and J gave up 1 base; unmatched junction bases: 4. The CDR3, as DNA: TGCGCCAGCAGCTTGGCCGGGACAGAGAGCAATCAGCCCCAGCATTTT. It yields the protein CASSLAGTESNQPQHF.

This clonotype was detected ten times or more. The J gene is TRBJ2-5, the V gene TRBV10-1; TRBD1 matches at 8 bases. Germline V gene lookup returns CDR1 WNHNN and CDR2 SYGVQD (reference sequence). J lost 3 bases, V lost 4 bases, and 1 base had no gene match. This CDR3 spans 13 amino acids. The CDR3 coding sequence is TGCGCCAGCAGTGGACAGGGGAAAGAGACCCAGTACTTC. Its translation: CASSGQGKETQYF.

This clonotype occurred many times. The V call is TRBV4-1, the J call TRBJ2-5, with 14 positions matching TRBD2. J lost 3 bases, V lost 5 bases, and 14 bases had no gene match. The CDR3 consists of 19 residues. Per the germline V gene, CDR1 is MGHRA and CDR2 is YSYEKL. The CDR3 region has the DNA TGCGCCAGCAGCAAGCCGGATACCGGACTAGCGGGAGGTGAAGAGACCCAGTACTTC. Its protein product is CASSKPDTGLAGGEETQYF.

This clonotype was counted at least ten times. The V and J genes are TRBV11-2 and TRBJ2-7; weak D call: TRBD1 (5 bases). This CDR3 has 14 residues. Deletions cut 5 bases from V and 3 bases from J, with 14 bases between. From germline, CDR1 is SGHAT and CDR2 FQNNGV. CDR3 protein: CASSPAGSDYEQYF. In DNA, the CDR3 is TGTGCCAGCAGCCCGGCAGGGTCCGACTACGAGCAGTACTTC.

The DNA for the CDR3 is TGTGCCAGCAGCTCACCCAGGGGACGCGCGGTAGCCGGGGAGCTGTTTTTT. Its protein is CASSSPRGRAVAGELFF. The chain links TRBV7-9 to TRBJ2-2; D possibly corresponds to TRBD1 (6 bases). Between the trimmed V and J ends, which lost 4 bases and 6 bases, there was a span of 21 bases. The CDR3 length is 17 residues. Per germline, CDR1 SEHNR and CDR2 FQNEAQ (reference sequence).